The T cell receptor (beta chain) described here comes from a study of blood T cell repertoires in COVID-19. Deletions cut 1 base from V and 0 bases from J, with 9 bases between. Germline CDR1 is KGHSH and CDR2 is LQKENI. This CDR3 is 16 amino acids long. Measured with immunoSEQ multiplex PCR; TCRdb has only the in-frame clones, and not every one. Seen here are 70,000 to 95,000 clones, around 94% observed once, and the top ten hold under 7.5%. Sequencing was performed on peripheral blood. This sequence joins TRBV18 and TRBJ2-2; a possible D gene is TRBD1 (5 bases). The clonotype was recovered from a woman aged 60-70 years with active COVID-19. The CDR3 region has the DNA TGTGCCAGCTCACCACTAAGCAGGGCGAACACCGGGGAGCTGTTTTTT. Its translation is CASSPLSRANTGELFF.